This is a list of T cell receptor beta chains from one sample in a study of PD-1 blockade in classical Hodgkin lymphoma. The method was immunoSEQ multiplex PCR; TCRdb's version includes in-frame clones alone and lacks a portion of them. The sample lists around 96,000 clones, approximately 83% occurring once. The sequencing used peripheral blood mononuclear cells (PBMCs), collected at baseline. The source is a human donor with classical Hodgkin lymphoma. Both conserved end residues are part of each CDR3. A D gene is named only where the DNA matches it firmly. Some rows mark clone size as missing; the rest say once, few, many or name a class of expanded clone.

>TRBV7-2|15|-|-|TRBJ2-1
TGTGCCAGCAGCTCCCGTTTTGGCTCCTACAATGAGCAGTTCTTC
CASSSRFGSYNEQFF
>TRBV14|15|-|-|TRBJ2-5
TGTGCCAGCAGCCATGGGCCGGACCTTCGGGAGACCCAGTACTTC
CASSHGPDLRETQYF
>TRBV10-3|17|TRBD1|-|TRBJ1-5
TGTGCCATCAGTGAGTTTCCCGGGACAGGGGTGGGTCAGCCCCAGCATTTT
CAISEFPGTGVGQPQHF
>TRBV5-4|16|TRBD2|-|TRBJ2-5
TGTGCCAGCAGCTTCAGACTAGCGGGAGACCAAGAGACCCAGTACTTC
CASSFRLAGDQETQYF
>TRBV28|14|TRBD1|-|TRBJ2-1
TGTGCCAGCAGGGGACAGGGGCGTATCTATGAGCAGTTCTTC
CASRGQGRIYEQFF
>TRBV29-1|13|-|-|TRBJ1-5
TGCAGCGACCTACAGGGTGGCAATCAGCCCCAGCATTTT
CSDLQGGNQPQHF
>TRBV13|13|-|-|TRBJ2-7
TGTGCCAGCAGCCCAAGGACCTTTTCCGAGCAGTACTTC
CASSPRTFSEQYF
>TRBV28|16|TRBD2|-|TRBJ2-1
TGTGCCAGCAGTTTCCCGGGGACTAGCGTATACAATGAGCAGTTCTTC
CASSFPGTSVYNEQFF
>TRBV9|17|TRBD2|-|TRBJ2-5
TGTGCCAGCAGCGTAGGGGCTAGCGGGAGTCTGGTGGAGACCCAGTACTTC
CASSVGASGSLVETQYF
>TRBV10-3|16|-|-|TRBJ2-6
TGTGCCATCAGCAACTACGGGGACTCTGGGGCCAACGTCCTGACTTTC
CAISNYGDSGANVLTF
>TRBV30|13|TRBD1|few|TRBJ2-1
TGTGCCTGGAGAGACAGGGGAGGCCATGAGCAGTTCTTC
CAWRDRGGHEQFF
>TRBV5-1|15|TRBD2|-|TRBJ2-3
TGCGCCAGCAGCTTGGTATTAGCGGGAACAGATACGCAGTATTTT
CASSLVLAGTDTQYF
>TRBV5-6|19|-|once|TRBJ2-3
TGTGCCAGCAGGCAATTTCGGGAGTTGGCATGGGCCCTCACAGATACGCAGTATTTT
CASRQFRELAWALTDTQYF
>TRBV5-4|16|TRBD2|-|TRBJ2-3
TGTGCCAGCAGCCCAGGACTAGCGGGAGGCGGAGATACGCAGTATTTT
CASSPGLAGGGDTQYF
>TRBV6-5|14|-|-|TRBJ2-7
TGTGCCACGATAGGGGGGGAAAGGCCCTACGAGCAGTACTTC
CATIGGERPYEQYF
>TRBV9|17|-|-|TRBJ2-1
TGTGCCAGCAGCGTAGCCCCTGTCCCGGTTTCCTACAATGAGCAGTTCTTC
CASSVAPVPVSYNEQFF
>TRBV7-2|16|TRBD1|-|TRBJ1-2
TGTGCCAGCAGCTTAGCCCCGGGACAGGGAGTGGATGGCTACACCTTC
CASSLAPGQGVDGYTF
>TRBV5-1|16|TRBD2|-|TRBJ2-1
TGCGCCAGCAGCGTCCATTGGGCGGGAGGGGAGGATGAGCAGTTCTTC
CASSVHWAGGEDEQFF
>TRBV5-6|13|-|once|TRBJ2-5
TGTGCCAGCAGCTTCTCCAGTGGAGAGACCCAGTACTTC
CASSFSSGETQYF
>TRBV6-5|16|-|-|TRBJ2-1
TGTGCCAGCAGTTACAGCGGAGCCCTAGGCTCCGGTGAGCAGTTCTTC
CASSYSGALGSGEQFF
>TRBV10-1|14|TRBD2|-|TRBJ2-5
TGCGCCAGCACCGGGACTAGCGGGGAAGAGACCCAGTACTTC
CASTGTSGEETQYF
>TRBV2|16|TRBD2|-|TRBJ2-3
TGTGCCAGCACGCTAGCGGGACCTCTCAGCACAGATACGCAGTATTTT
CASTLAGPLSTDTQYF